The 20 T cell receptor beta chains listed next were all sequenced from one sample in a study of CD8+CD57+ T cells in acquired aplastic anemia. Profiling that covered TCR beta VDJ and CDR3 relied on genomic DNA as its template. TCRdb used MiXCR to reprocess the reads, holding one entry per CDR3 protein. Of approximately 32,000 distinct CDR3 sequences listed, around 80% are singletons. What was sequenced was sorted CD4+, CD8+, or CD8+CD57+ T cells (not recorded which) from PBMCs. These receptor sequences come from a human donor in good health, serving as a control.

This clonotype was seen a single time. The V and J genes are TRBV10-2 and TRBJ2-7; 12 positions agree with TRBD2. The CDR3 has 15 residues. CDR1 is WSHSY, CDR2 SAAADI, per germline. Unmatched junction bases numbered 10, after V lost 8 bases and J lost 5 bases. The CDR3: CASGSTSGGFNEQYF. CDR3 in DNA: TGCGCCAGCGGGTCCACTAGCGGGGGGTTCAACGAGCAGTACTTC.

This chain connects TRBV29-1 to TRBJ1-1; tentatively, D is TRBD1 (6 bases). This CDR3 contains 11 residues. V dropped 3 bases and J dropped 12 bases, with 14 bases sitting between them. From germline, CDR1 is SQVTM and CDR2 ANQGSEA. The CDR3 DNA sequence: TGCAGCGTTGAGGTGACGGGGGCCACTTTCTTT. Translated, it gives CSVEVTGATFF. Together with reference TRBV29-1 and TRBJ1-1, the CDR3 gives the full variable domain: SAVISQKPSRDICQRGTSLTIQCQVDSQVTMMFWYRQQPGQSLTLIATANQGSEATYESGFVIDKFPISRPNLTFSTLTVSNMSPEDSSIYLCSVEVTGATFFGQGTRLTVV.

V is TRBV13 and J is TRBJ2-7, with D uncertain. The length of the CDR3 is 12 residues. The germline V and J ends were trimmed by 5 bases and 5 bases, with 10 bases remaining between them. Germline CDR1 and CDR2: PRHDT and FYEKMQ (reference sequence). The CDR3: CASSTGRNEQYF. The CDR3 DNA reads TGTGCCAGCAGCACCGGACGGAACGAGCAGTACTTC.

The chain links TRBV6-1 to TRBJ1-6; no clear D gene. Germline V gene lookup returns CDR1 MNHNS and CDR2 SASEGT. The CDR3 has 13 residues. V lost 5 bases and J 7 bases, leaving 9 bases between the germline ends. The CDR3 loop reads CASSKTRNSPLHF. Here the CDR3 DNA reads TGTGCCAGCAGTAAGACGCGGAATTCACCCCTCCACTTT.

CDR3 loop: CAIADVLNNSPLHF. DNA for the CDR3: TGTGCCATAGCAGACGTCCTAAATAATTCACCCCTCCACTTT. J is TRBJ1-6 and V is TRBV10-3; no definite D call. There are 14 residues in the CDR3. Trimming pared 9 bases from V and 5 bases from J, leaving 14 bases between. Germline V gives CDR1 ENHRY, CDR2 SYGVKD.

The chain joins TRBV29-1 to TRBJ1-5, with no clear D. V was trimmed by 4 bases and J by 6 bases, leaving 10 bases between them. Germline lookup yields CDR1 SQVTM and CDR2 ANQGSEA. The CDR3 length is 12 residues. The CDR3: CSVGDWAQPQHF. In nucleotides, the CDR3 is TGCAGCGTTGGGGATTGGGCTCAGCCCCAGCATTTT. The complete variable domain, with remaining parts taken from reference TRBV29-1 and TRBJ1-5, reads SAVISQKPSRDICQRGTSLTIQCQVDSQVTMMFWYRQQPGQSLTLIATANQGSEATYESGFVIDKFPISRPNLTFSTLTVSNMSPEDSSIYLCSVGDWAQPQHFGDGTRLSIL.

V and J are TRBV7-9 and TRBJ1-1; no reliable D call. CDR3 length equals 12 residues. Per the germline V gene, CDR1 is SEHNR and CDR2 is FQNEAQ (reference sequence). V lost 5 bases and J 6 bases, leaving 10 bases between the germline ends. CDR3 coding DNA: TGTGCCAGCAGCCCACCCTTCCCTGAAGCTTTCTTT. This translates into CASSPPFPEAFF.

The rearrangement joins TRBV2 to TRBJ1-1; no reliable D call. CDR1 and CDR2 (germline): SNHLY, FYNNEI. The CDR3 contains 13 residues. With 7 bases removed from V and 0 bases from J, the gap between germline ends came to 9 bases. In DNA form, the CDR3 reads TGTGCCAGCAAAGGTTACATGAACACTGAAGCTTTCTTT. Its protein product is CASKGYMNTEAFF. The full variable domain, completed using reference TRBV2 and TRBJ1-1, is EPEVTQTPSHQVTQMGQEVILRCVPISNHLYFYWYRQILGQKVEFLVSFYNNEISEKSEIFDDQFSVERPDGSNFTLKIRSTKLEDSAMYFCASKGYMNTEAFFGQGTRLTVV.

The CDR3 loop is CAISDSRGETYEQYF. DNA of the CDR3: TGTGCCATCAGTGATTCGCGGGGGGAAACCTACGAGCAGTACTTC. The J gene is TRBJ2-7, the V gene TRBV10-3; 8 nucleotides line up with TRBD2. Per the germline V gene, CDR1 is ENHRY and CDR2 is SYGVKD. The V segment lost 3 bases and the J segment 2 bases; nucleotides outside the gene matches: 6. This CDR3 contains 15 residues.

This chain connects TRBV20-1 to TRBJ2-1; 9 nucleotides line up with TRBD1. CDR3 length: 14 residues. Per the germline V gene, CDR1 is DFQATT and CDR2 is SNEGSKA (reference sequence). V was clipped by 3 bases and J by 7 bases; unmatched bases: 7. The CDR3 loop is CSASSGQGGNEQFF. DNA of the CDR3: TGCAGTGCTAGCTCGGGACAGGGTGGAAATGAGCAGTTCTTC.

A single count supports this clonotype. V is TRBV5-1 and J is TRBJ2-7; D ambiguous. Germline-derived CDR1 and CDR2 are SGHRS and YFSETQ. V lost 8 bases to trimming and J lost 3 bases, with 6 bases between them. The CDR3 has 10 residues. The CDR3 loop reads CARSNYEQYF. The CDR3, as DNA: TGCGCCAGAAGCAACTACGAGCAGTACTTC. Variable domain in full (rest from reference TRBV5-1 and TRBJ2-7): KAGVTQTPRYLIKTRGQQVTLSCSPISGHRSVSWYQQTPGQGLQFLFEYFSETQRNKGNFPGRFSGRQFSNSRSEMNVSTLELGDSALYLCARSNYEQYFGPGTRLTVT.

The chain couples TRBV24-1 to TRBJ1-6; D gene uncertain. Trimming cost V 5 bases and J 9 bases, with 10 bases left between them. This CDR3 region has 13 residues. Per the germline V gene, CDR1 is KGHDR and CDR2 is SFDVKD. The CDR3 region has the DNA TGTGCCACCAGTGGGGGTAATGGTTCACCCCTCCACTTT. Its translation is CATSGGNGSPLHF.

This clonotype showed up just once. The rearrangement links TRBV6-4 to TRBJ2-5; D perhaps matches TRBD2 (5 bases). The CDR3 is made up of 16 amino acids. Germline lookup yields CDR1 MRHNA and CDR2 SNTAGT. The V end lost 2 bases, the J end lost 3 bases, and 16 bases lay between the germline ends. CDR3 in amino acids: CASSDRVERREETQYF. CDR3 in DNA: TGTGCCAGCAGTGACAGGGTTGAAAGGCGGGAAGAGACCCAGTACTTC.

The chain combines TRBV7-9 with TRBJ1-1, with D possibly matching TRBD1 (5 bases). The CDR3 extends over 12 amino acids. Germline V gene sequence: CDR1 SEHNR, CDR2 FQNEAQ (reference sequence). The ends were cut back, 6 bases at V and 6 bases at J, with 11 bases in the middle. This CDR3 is CASSHEGPEAFF. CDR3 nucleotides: TGTGCCAGCAGTCACGAGGGGCCTGAAGCTTTCTTT. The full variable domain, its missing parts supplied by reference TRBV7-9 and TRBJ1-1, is DTGVSQNPRHKITKRGQNVTFRCDPISEHNRLYWYRQTLGQGPEFLTYFQNEAQLEKSRLLSDRFSAERPKGSFSTLEIQRTEQGDSAMYLCASSHEGPEAFFGQGTRLTVV.

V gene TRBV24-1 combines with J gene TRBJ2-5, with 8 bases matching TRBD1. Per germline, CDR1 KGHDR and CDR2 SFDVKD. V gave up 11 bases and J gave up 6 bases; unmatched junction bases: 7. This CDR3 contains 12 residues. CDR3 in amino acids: CAIGTGEKTQYF. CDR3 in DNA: TGTGCCATTGGGACAGGCGAGAAGACCCAGTACTTC.

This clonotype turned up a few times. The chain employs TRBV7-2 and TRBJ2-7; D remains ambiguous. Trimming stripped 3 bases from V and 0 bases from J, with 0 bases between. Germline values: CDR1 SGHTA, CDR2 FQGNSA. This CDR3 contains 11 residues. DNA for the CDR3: TGTGCCAGCAGCTTCTCCTACGAGCAGTACTTC. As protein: CASSFSYEQYF.

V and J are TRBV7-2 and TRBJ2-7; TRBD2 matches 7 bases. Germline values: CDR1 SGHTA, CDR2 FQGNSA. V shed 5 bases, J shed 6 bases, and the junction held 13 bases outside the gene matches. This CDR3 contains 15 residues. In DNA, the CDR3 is TGTGCCAGCAGCCGGAGCGGACTAGGCCAGCGCGAGCAGTACTTC. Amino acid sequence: CASSRSGLGQREQYF.

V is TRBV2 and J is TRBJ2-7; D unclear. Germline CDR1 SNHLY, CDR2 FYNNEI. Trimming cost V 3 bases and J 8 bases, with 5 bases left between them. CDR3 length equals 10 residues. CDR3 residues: CASSEFQQYF. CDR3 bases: TGTGCCAGCAGTGAGTTTCAGCAGTACTTC. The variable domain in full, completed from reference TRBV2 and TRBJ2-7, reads EPEVTQTPSHQVTQMGQEVILRCVPISNHLYFYWYRQILGQKVEFLVSFYNNEISEKSEIFDDQFSVERPDGSNFTLKIRSTKLEDSAMYFCASSEFQQYFGPGTRLTVT.

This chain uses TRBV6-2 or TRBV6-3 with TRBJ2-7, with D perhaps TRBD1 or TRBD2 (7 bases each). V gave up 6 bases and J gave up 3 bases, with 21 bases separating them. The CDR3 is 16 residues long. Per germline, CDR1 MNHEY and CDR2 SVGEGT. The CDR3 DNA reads TGTGCCAGCAGCTTGGGGGGAGGGGGCACCTACTACGAGCAGTACTTC. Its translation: CASSLGGGGTYYEQYF.

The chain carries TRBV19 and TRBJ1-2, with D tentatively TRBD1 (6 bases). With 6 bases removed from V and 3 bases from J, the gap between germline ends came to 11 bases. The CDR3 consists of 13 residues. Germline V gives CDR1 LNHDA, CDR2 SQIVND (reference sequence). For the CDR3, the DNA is TGTGCCAGTAGCGTCAGGGGTGACTATGGCTACACCTTC. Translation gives CASSVRGDYGYTF. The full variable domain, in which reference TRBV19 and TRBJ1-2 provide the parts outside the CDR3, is DGGITQSPKYLFRKEGQNVTLSCEQNLNHDAMYWYRQDPGQGLRLIYYSQIVNDFQKGDIAEGYSVSREKKESFPLTVTSAQKNPTAFYLCASSVRGDYGYTFGSGTRLTVV.